A selection of T cell receptor beta chains follows, all from one sample in a study of graft-versus-host responses after intestinal transplantation. Some clones are missing from TCRdb's copy, which holds only in-frame ones; the method was immunoSEQ multiplex PCR. This sample has about 2,900 clones, with about 93% found just once. Here the sequenced sample was bone marrow, taken 350 to 400 days after transplant. The receptor source for this set is a human patient who received an intestinal transplant, so some T cells may come from the graft donor. Both conserved end residues are part of each CDR3. Fields, in order: V gene, J gene, CDR3 protein.

V gene: TRBV6-1; J gene: TRBJ2-2; CDR3 protein: CASRERDRGERELFF
V gene: TRBV2; J gene: TRBJ2-2; CDR3 protein: CASSRDRMNTGELFF
V gene: TRBV21-1; J gene: TRBJ1-3; CDR3 protein: CASSKVRNRNTIYF
V gene: TRBV7-2; J gene: TRBJ2-5; CDR3 protein: CASSPGEETQYF
V gene: TRBV2; J gene: TRBJ1-4; CDR3 protein: CASSDGTWREKLFF
V gene: TRBV5-1; J gene: TRBJ2-7; CDR3 protein: CASSPPGGRRYEQYF
V gene: TRBV4-1; J gene: TRBJ2-7; CDR3 protein: CASSQDLAPARGVYEQYF
V gene: TRBV20-1; J gene: TRBJ1-2; CDR3 protein: CSAREGYGYTF
V gene: TRBV5-1; J gene: TRBJ2-3; CDR3 protein: CASSFGLAGSTDTQYF
V gene: TRBV6-5; J gene: TRBJ2-6; CDR3 protein: CASSSRTGAGANVLTF
V gene: TRBV28; J gene: TRBJ1-2; CDR3 protein: CASSNTGTINGYTF
V gene: TRBV6-1; J gene: TRBJ2-6; CDR3 protein: CASSEDRGTGANVLTF
V gene: TRBV7-3; J gene: TRBJ2-3; CDR3 protein: CASSLIPGGSHTQYF
V gene: TRBV29-1; J gene: TRBJ2-4; CDR3 protein: CSVGISQNIQYF
V gene: TRBV4-1; J gene: TRBJ2-1; CDR3 protein: CASSQGFASGGGNNEQFF
V gene: TRBV5-1; J gene: TRBJ2-5; CDR3 protein: CASSPSISGSRRGYQETQYF
V gene: TRBV6-9; J gene: TRBJ2-1; CDR3 protein: CASSEIRDFRGDEQFF
V gene: TRBV6-4; J gene: TRBJ2-7; CDR3 protein: CASSDGTSGSEQYF
V gene: TRBV6-5; J gene: TRBJ2-7; CDR3 protein: CASSRMRYGGGEQYF
V gene: TRBV28; J gene: TRBJ2-2; CDR3 protein: CASSVTGSTGELFF
V gene: TRBV11-3; J gene: TRBJ2-3; CDR3 protein: CASSLDRGQGDTQYF
V gene: TRBV2; J gene: TRBJ2-3; CDR3 protein: CASPSGGAGTDTQYF
V gene: TRBV1; J gene: TRBJ2-6; CDR3 protein: CTSRVACCAQSRANVLTF
V gene: TRBV10-2; J gene: TRBJ2-2; CDR3 protein: CASSPLGTGELFF
V gene: TRBV5-1; J gene: TRBJ2-1; CDR3 protein: CASSLAGTEYNEQFF
V gene: TRBV4-2; J gene: TRBJ1-1; CDR3 protein: CASSRGSGAFF
V gene: TRBV9; J gene: TRBJ1-1; CDR3 protein: CASSDPPTEAFF
V gene: TRBV5-1; J gene: TRBJ2-5; CDR3 protein: CASSLRRASGSQQETQYF
V gene: TRBV5-1; J gene: TRBJ2-1; CDR3 protein: CASSLKGGEVNEQFF
V gene: TRBV27; J gene: TRBJ2-3; CDR3 protein: CASSSPGGTDTQYF
V gene: TRBV4-1; J gene: TRBJ2-2; CDR3 protein: CASSHPGTKSGELFF
V gene: TRBV10-1; J gene: TRBJ2-5; CDR3 protein: CASRPGGQETQYF
V gene: TRBV7-6; J gene: TRBJ2-4; CDR3 protein: CASSPGPFLADIQYF
V gene: TRBV28; J gene: TRBJ2-2; CDR3 protein: CASSLGDGELFF
V gene: TRBV11-1; J gene: TRBJ1-1; CDR3 protein: CASSPKSLIQAFF
V gene: TRBV4-1; J gene: TRBJ2-3; CDR3 protein: CASSPSSGGSDTQYF
V gene: TRBV7-2; J gene: TRBJ2-2; CDR3 protein: CASSLRSGTGSTGELFF
V gene: TRBV6-6; J gene: TRBJ2-7; CDR3 protein: CASSWDYGAYEQYF
V gene: TRBV5-5; J gene: TRBJ2-7; CDR3 protein: CASVGTGRAYEQYF
V gene: TRBV29-1; J gene: TRBJ1-4; CDR3 protein: CSVEGAFGEKLFF
V gene: TRBV18; J gene: TRBJ2-6; CDR3 protein: CASSPRGFSNTGANVLTF
V gene: TRBV6-5; J gene: TRBJ1-5; CDR3 protein: CASSGTGFGQPQHF
V gene: TRBV9; J gene: TRBJ1-1; CDR3 protein: CASSPLNTEAFF